This T cell receptor (beta chain) was profiled in a study of blood T cell repertoires in COVID-19. This clone is a singleton in its sample. The V and J ends lost 10 bases and 0 bases, in that order; junction bases with no gene match: 11. This CDR3 has 16 residues. The germline V gene encodes CDR1 SNHLY and CDR2 FYNNEI. Sequencing used immunoSEQ multiplex PCR; TCRdb keeps in-frame clones, though not all of them. Seen here are 140,000 to 150,000 clones, around 89% observed once, and the top ten hold around 3.2%. The material sequenced was peripheral blood. The chain is built from TRBV2 and TRBJ1-1, with 10 bases aligning to TRBD1. The clonotype comes from a man aged 55 to 70 with active or convalescent COVID-19. As DNA, the CDR3 is TGTGCCACCGAACCGGGACAGGGGACGATGAACACTGAAGCTTTCTTT. This encodes CATEPGQGTMNTEAFF.